The source of this T cell receptor (beta chain) is a study of T cells after yellow fever vaccination. Study-level results: Overall, a small share of clonotypes was seen in both CD4 and CD8 compartments. On re-exposure, the response was weaker but peaked faster, at day 5 versus 15. Abundant clonotypes from the bulk population could get into FACS-sorted repertoires as contaminants. Booster samples showed a return of most primary-vaccination clones (about 97% CD4, 88% CD8).

V lost 1 base and J lost 1, with 16 bases in between. Germline V CDR1 and CDR2: SGHTA, FQGNSA. The CDR3 is 17 amino acids. TCRdb processed the 5' RACE reads anew with MiXCR; each CDR3 protein has one entry. Counted here are 250,000 to 400,000 distinct CDR3 sequences, 3.5% to 4.5% occurring once; the ten biggest clones make up 15% to 20%. As for this clonotype: The antigen is not known.

The V call is TRBV7-2, the J call TRBJ1-1, with D perhaps TRBD1 (5 bases). Specimen: PBMCs, collected 15 days after the yellow fever booster vaccination. The clonotype was recovered from a man younger than 35 who received the YFV17D yellow fever vaccine. CDR3 DNA sequence: TGTGCCAGCAGCTTAGGTTCGTACAGGCCAAGGAACACTGAAGCTTTCTTT. Residues: CASSLGSYRPRNTEAFF.